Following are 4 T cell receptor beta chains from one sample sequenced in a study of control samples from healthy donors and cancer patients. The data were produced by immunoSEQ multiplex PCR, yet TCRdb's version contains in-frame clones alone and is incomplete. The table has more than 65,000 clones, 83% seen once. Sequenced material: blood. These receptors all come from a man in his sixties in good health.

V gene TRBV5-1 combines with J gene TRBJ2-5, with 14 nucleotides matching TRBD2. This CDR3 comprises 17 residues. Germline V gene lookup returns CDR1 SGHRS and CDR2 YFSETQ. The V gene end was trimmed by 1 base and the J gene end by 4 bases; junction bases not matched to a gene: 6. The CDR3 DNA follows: TGCGCCAGCAGCTTGAGGGGGACTAGCGGGAGCGGAGAGACCCAGTACTTC. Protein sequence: CASSLRGTSGSGETQYF.

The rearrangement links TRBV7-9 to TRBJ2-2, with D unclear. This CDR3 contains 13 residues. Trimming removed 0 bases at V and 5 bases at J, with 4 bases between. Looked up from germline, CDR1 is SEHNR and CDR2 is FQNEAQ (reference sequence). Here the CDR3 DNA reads TGTGCCAGCAGCTTAGCCGGGACCGGGGAGCTGTTTTTT. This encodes CASSLAGTGELFF.

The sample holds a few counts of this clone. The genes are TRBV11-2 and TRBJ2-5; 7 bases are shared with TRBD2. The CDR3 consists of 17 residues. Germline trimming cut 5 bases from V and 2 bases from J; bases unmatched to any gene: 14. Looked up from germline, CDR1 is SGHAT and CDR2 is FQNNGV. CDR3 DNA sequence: TGTGCCAGCAGCCATCAAGGGGCGGGAGCCTATCAAGAGACCCAGTACTTC. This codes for CASSHQGAGAYQETQYF.

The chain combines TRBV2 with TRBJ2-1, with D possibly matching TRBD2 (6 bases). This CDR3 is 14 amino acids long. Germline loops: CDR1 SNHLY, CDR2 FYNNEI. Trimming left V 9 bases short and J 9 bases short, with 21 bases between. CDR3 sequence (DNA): TGTGCCAGTAACATTGTTAGCGGCAAGGGTGAGCAGTTCTTC. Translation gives CASNIVSGKGEQFF.